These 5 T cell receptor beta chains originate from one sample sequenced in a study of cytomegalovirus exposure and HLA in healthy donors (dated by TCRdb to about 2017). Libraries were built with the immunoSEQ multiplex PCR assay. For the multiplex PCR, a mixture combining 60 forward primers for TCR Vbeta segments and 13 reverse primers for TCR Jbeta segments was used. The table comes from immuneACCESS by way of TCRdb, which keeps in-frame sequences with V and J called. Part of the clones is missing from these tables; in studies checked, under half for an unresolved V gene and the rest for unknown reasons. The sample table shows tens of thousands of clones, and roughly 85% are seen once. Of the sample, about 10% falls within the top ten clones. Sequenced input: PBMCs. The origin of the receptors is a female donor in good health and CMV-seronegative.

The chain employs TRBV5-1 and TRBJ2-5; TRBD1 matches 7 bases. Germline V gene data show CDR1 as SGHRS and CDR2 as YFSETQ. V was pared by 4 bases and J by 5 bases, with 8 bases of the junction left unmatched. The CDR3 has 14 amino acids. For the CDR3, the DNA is TGCGCCAGCAGCCTCCTACAGGGGCAGGAGACCCAGTACTTC. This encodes CASSLLQGQETQYF.

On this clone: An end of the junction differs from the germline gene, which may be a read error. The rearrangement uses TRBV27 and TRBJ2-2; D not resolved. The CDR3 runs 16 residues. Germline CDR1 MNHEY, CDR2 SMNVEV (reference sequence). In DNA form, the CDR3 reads TGTGCCGGCAGTTCACCTAGGATAGCGAACACCGGGGAGCTGTTTTTT. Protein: CAGSSPRIANTGELFF.

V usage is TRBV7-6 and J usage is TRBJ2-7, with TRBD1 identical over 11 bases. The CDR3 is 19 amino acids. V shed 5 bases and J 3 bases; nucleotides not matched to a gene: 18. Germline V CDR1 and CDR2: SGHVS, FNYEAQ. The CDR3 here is CASSPRPPGQGVIFYEQYF. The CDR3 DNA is TGTGCCAGCAGCCCAAGACCCCCGGGACAGGGGGTCATATTCTACGAGCAGTACTTC.

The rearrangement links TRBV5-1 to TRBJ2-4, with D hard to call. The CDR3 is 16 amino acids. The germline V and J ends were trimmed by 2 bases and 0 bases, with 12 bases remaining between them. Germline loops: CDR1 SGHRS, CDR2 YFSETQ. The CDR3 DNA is TGCGCCAGCAGCTTTGGGCCCTTGGTAGCCAAAAACATTCAGTACTTC. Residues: CASSFGPLVAKNIQYF.

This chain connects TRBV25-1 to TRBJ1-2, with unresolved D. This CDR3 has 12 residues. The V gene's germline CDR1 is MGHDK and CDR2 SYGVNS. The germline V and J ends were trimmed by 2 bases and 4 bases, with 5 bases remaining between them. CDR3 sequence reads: CASSETVYGYTF. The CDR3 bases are TGTGCCAGCAGTGAAACAGTCTATGGCTACACCTTC.